This record concerns one T cell receptor (beta chain) sequence. 60 Vbeta and 13 Jbeta primers were used in PCR. TCRdb's table, derived via immunoSEQ multiplex PCR, lists solely in-frame clones and lacks some. The table records around 100,000 clones, over 65% of them present only once. The data were obtained in a study of cytomegalovirus exposure and HLA in healthy donors. CDR3 length equals 15 residues. Germline CDR1 is SEHNR and CDR2 is FQNEAQ (reference sequence). Germline trimming cut 5 bases from V and 2 bases from J; bases unmatched to any gene: 7. This clonotype originated in a woman aged 18 to 35 in good health and CMV-seropositive. Sample: PBMCs. The V call is TRBV7-9, the J call TRBJ2-3; 7 nucleotides match TRBD2. CDR3 sequence: CASSIRGDITDTQYF. The CDR3 nucleotides are TGTGCCAGCAGCATCCGGGGGGATATCACAGATACGCAGTATTTT.